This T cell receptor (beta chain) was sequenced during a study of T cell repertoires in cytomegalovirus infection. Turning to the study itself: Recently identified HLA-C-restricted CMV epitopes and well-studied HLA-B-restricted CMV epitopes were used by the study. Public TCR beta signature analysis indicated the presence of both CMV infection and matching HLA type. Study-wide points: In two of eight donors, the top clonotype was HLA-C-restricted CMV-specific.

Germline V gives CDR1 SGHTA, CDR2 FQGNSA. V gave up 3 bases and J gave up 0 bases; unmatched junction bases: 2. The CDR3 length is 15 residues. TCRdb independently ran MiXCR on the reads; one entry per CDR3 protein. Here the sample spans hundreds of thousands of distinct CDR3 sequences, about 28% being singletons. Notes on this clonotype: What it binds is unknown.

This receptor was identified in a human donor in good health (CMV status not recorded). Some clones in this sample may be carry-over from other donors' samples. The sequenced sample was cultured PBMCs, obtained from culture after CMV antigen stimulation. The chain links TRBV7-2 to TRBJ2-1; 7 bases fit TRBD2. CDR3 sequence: CASSLERGSYNEQFF. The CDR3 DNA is TGTGCCAGCAGCTTGGAGCGGGGCTCCTACAATGAGCAGTTCTTC.